This TCR beta chain appears in the sequencing data of a study of blood T cell repertoires in COVID-19. The wider study: Acute and convalescent COVID-19 samples came from the United States, Italy and Spain. The analysed material was cDNA or gDNA that came from T cells, B-cell-depleted T cells, or PBMCs.

The CDR3 is 15 amino acids. Trimming cost V 2 bases and J 4 bases; bases outside gene matches: 7. Germline V gene sequence: CDR1 SGHTS, CDR2 YDEGEE. Authors' methods: How many nucleated cells were present was estimated from reference gene primer amplification. The repertoire was sequenced with immunoSEQ multiplex PCR; TCRdb's copy has only in-frame clones and lacks some. From that table come the V and J calls and clone size; the DNA was used to work out D and trimming. The sample contains some 130,000 clones, roughly 80% of which appear only once. This receptor was identified in a woman in her forties or fifties with acute or convalescent COVID-19. The chain has TRBV5-8 and TRBJ2-7, with 9 bases fitting TRBD1. Sequenced: peripheral blood. The CDR3 region is CASSLGQGSRYEQYF. DNA of the CDR3: TGTGCCAGCAGCTTAGGACAGGGGAGTAGGTACGAGCAGTACTTC.